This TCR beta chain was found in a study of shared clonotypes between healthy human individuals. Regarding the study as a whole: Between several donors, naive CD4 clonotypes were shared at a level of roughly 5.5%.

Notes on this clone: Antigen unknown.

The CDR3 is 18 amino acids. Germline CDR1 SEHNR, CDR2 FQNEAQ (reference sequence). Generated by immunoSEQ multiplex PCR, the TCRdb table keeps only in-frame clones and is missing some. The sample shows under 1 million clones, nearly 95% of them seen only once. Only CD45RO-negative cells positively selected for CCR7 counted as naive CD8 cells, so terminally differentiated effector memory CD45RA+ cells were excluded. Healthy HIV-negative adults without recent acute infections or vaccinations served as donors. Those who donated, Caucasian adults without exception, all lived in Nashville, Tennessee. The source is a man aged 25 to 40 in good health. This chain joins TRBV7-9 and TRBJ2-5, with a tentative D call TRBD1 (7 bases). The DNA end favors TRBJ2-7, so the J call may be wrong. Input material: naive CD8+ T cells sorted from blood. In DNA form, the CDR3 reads TGTGCCAGCAGCTCCCGGGACAGCGGGCGTCACAGGAGCTACGAGCAGTACTTC. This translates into CASSSRDSGRHRSYEQYF.